A selection of T cell receptor beta chains follows, all from one sample in a study of PD-1 blockade in mismatch repair-deficient tumors. Produced via immunoSEQ multiplex PCR; TCRdb's table is partial and in-frame only. The sample shows roughly 120,000 clones, about 74% of them seen only once. The sample here was peripheral blood, taken 60 weeks after starting pembrolizumab. The receptors were gathered from an adult with mismatch repair-deficient cancer. CDR3s include the opening cysteine and the closing phenylalanine or tryptophan. The order of the fields is J gene, clone size, V gene, D gene, CDR3 protein, CDR3 DNA. A D gene is named only where the DNA matches it firmly. Not all rows give a size; the values are once, few, many and, for expanded clones, a class.

TRBJ1-1 . TRBV6-5 . CASSYSIQGGTEAFF TGTGCCAGCAGTTACTCGATTCAGGGTGGAACTGAAGCTTTCTTT
TRBJ2-5 many TRBV11-2 TRBD1 CASSVGTGAQETQYF TGTGCCAGCAGCGTAGGCACAGGGGCCCAAGAGACCCAGTACTTC
TRBJ1-3 . TRBV28 TRBD1 CASTPSGTGGNTIYF TGTGCCAGCACCCCCTCCGGGACAGGCGGAAACACCATATATTTT
TRBJ2-1 once TRBV6-1 . CASNSRSYNEQFF TGTGCCAGCAATTCCAGGTCCTACAATGAGCAGTTCTTC
TRBJ1-2 . TRBV12-5 TRBD1 CASGLVKSGQGPSSNYGYTF TGTGCTAGTGGTTTGGTGAAATCGGGACAGGGGCCGTCATCGAACTATGGCTACACCTTC
TRBJ2-2 . TRBV12-5 . CASGLSSNTGELFF TGTGCTAGTGGTTTGTCTTCGAACACCGGGGAGCTGTTTTTT
TRBJ2-1 . TRBV7-2 TRBD2 CASSLTGTSGRSNEQFF TGTGCCAGCAGCTTGACCGGGACTAGCGGGAGAAGCAATGAGCAGTTCTTC
TRBJ2-1 once TRBV9 . CASSRASSPTNEQFF TGTGCCAGCAGCAGGGCGTCTAGCCCCACCAATGAGCAGTTCTTC
TRBJ2-2 . TRBV7-9 . CASSLRQADTGELFF TGTGCCAGCAGCTTAAGACAGGCGGACACCGGGGAGCTGTTTTTT
TRBJ2-3 once TRBV30 TRBD2 CAWSVAGGPDTQYF TGTGCCTGGAGTGTAGCGGGAGGGCCAGATACGCAGTATTTT
TRBJ2-7 . TRBV20-1 TRBD1 CSAQDRDEQYF TGCAGTGCTCAAGACAGGGACGAGCAGTACTTC
TRBJ1-5 . TRBV15 . CATSGGLGAGQPQHF TGTGCCACCAGCGGAGGACTGGGGGCAGGACAGCCCCAGCATTTT
TRBJ2-5 . TRBV9 . CASSVRGAGLETQYF TGTGCCAGCAGCGTCAGAGGGGCAGGGCTAGAGACCCAGTACTTC
TRBJ2-2 . TRBV5-6 . CASSLATEGVNTGELFF TGTGCCAGCAGCTTGGCCACGGAGGGGGTTAACACCGGGGAGCTGTTTTTT
TRBJ2-7 . TRBV5-1 TRBD1 CASSLGQGVYEQYF TGCGCCAGCAGCTTGGGGCAGGGGGTCTACGAGCAGTACTTC
TRBJ2-2 . TRBV30 TRBD2 CAWSERTSGPTTGELFF TGTGCCTGGAGCGAAAGGACTAGCGGGCCTACCACCGGGGAGCTGTTTTTT
TRBJ2-7 . TRBV28 TRBD2 CASSSTSGDYEQYF TGTGCCAGCAGTTCAACTAGCGGGGACTACGAGCAGTACTTC
TRBJ1-3 . TRBV2 . CASSVDSVSGNTIYF TGTGCCAGCAGTGTTGACAGCGTCTCTGGAAACACCATATATTTT
TRBJ2-1 . TRBV18 TRBD2 CASSWTSGTYNEQFF TGTGCCAGCTCCTGGACTAGCGGGACTTACAATGAGCAGTTCTTC
TRBJ2-2 . TRBV25-1 . CASSEKPTGELFF TGTGCCAGCAGTGAAAAACCAACCGGGGAGCTGTTTTTT
TRBJ1-1 once TRBV2 . CASSESPATNTEAFF TGTGCCAGCAGTGAATCCCCCGCGACCAACACTGAAGCTTTCTTT
TRBJ1-5 . TRBV19 . CANSSRSNQPQHF TGTGCCAATAGTTCCCGGAGCAATCAGCCCCAGCATTTT
TRBJ2-1 . TRBV5-1 TRBD2 CASSLEAGGYNEQFF TGCGCCAGCAGCTTGGAGGCGGGAGGGTACAATGAGCAGTTCTTC
TRBJ2-7 . TRBV27 . CASSFAQAYEQYF TGTGCCAGCAGTTTTGCACAGGCCTACGAGCAGTACTTC
TRBJ2-7 . TRBV5-1 TRBD2 CASSTGLAVLYEQYF TGCGCCAGCAGCACGGGACTAGCGGTTCTCTACGAGCAGTACTTC
TRBJ1-1 . TRBV7-3 . CASSQERGTEAFF TGTGCTAGCAGCCAGGAAAGGGGAACTGAAGCTTTCTTT
TRBJ2-2 . TRBV15 . CATSRDLARRGTGELFF TGTGCCACCAGCAGAGATCTGGCTCGCCGGGGCACCGGGGAGCTGTTTTTT
TRBJ1-1 . TRBV5-6 . CASSFGVPLASAFF TGTGCCAGCAGCTTCGGTGTACCGCTGGCCTCAGCTTTCTTT
TRBJ2-1 . TRBV2 . CASSIAGKGYNEQFF TGTGCCAGCAGTATTGCGGGGAAAGGCTACAATGAGCAGTTCTTC
TRBJ1-1 . TRBV2 . CASSPGPRSEAFF TGTGCCAGCAGCCCAGGGCCCCGGTCTGAAGCTTTCTTT
TRBJ2-2 . TRBV6-1 . CASSEGGVGAGELFF TGTGCCAGCAGTGAAGGAGGAGTAGGTGCCGGGGAGCTGTTTTTT